Presented here are 27 T cell receptor beta chains from one specimen sequenced in a study of cytotoxic CD8 clonotypes in ibrutinib-treated CLL. Produced via immunoSEQ multiplex PCR; TCRdb's table is partial and in-frame only. Seen here are 300,000 to 350,000 clones, almost 80% observed once, and the top ten hold 5.5% to 8%. The material sequenced was PBMCs, taken before ibrutinib treatment. These receptors all come from a human donor with chronic lymphocytic leukemia.

The chain recombines TRBV9 with TRBJ2-2; the match to TRBD2 covers 14 bases. The V gene's germline CDR1 is SGDLS and CDR2 YYNGEE. Trimming removed 3 bases from V and 8 bases from J; junction bases left unmatched: 6. The CDR3 contains 16 residues. The CDR3 here is CASSATSGRVPGELFF. The CDR3 bases are TGTGCCAGCAGCGCGACTAGCGGGAGGGTTCCGGGGGAGCTGTTTTTT. The full variable domain, in which reference TRBV9 and TRBJ2-2 provide the parts outside the CDR3, is DSGVTQTPKHLITATGQRVTLRCSPRSGDLSVYWYQQSLDQGLQFLIQYYNGEERAKGNILERFSAQQFPDLHSELNLSSLELGDSALYFCASSATSGRVPGELFFGEGSRLTVL.

This sequence joins TRBV6-6 and TRBJ2-7; D not resolved. Trimming left V 5 bases short and J 2 bases short, with 4 bases between. Germline loops: CDR1 MNHNY, CDR2 SVGAGI (reference sequence). The CDR3 runs 11 residues. As DNA, the CDR3 is TGTGCCAGCAGTAACGCCTACGAGCAGTACTTC. Its protein product is CASSNAYEQYF.

The V and J genes are TRBV6-5 and TRBJ2-7; 12 bases match TRBD1. Germline CDR1 and CDR2: MNHEY and SVGAGI. V lost 6 bases to trimming and J lost 5 bases; unmatched junction nucleotides: 5. The CDR3 loop spans 14 amino acids. CDR3 amino acids: CASRLGQGANEQYF. CDR3 DNA: TGTGCCAGCAGATTGGGACAGGGGGCCAACGAGCAGTACTTC.

This sequence joins TRBV18 and TRBJ2-1; D might be TRBD1 (6 bases). Germline values: CDR1 KGHSH, CDR2 LQKENI. V was clipped by 4 bases and J by 5 bases, with 18 bases between them. There are 16 residues in the CDR3. The CDR3 here is CASSLRGAGTDNEQFF. In nucleotides, the CDR3 is TGTGCCAGCTCACTCAGGGGTGCAGGGACGGACAATGAGCAGTTCTTC.

The V and J genes are TRBV28 and TRBJ1-2; the D gene is possibly TRBD1 (5 bases). Deletions cut 6 bases from V and 14 bases from J, with 34 bases between. The germline V gene encodes CDR1 MDHEN and CDR2 SYDVKM. The CDR3 is 17 amino acids. The CDR3 bases are TGTGCCAGCAGCCTTAACATCCCCGGACAAGCCACTAACCCTACTACCTTC. As protein: CASSLNIPGQATNPTTF.

V is TRBV27 and J is TRBJ2-1, with 7 positions matching TRBD2. The CDR3 spans 16 residues. Per germline, CDR1 MNHEY and CDR2 SMNVEV (reference sequence). Trimming removed 5 bases from V and 2 bases from J; junction bases left unmatched: 9. Here the CDR3 DNA reads TGTGCCAGCAGTAGCGGACTAGATGGCCCCTACAATGAGCAGTTCTTC. This encodes CASSSGLDGPYNEQFF.

The chain employs TRBV11-1 and TRBJ1-1; no clear D gene. The CDR3 length is 16 residues. Germline CDR1 reads SGHAT; CDR2 reads FQDESV (reference sequence). The ends were cut back, 2 bases at V and 1 base at J, with 14 bases in the middle. As DNA, the CDR3 is TGTGCCAGCAGCTTACTCGGCCCCCGCAAGAACACTGAAGCTTTCTTT. Its protein is CASSLLGPRKNTEAFF.

The V gene is TRBV7-6, the J gene TRBJ2-7; possibly TRBD1 for D (5 bases). Trimming removed 7 bases at V and 3 bases at J, with 16 bases between. The CDR3 runs to 14 residues. Per germline, CDR1 SGHVS and CDR2 FNYEAQ. CDR3 sequence reads: CASTSPRQIYEQYF. Written as DNA, the CDR3 is TGTGCCAGCACCAGTCCGAGACAGATCTACGAGCAGTACTTC. Full variable domain (rest looked up from reference TRBV7-6 and TRBJ2-7): GAGVSQSPRYKVTKRGQDVALRCDPISGHVSLYWYRQALGQGPEFLTYFNYEAQQDKSGLPNDRFSAERPEGSISTLTIQRTEQRDSAMYRCASTSPRQIYEQYFGPGTRLTVT.

This clone was seen a few times. This chain uses TRBV2 with TRBJ2-1; D is perhaps TRBD2 (6 bases). V was shortened by 3 bases and J by 5 bases, with 14 bases between the two germline ends. Germline CDR1 SNHLY, CDR2 FYNNEI. The CDR3 consists of 15 residues. This CDR3 reads CASSDESSAHNEQFF. The DNA for the CDR3 is TGTGCCAGCAGTGATGAGTCTAGCGCCCACAATGAGCAGTTCTTC.

The chain joins TRBV30 to TRBJ2-7; D possibly matches TRBD1 or TRBD2 (5 bases each). The CDR3 length is 14 residues. Per germline, CDR1 GTSNPN and CDR2 SVGIG (reference sequence). V dropped 5 bases and J dropped 4 bases, with 18 bases sitting between them. The chain's CDR3 is CAWGAGDQRYEQYF. The CDR3 DNA reads TGTGCCTGGGGGGCCGGGGACCAGAGGTACGAGCAGTACTTC.

The table lists this clone with a count of one. The V and J genes are TRBV9 and TRBJ1-2; 7 bases are shared with TRBD1. The CDR3 extends over 15 amino acids. Germline CDR1 reads SGDLS; CDR2 reads YYNGEE. Trimming cost V 3 bases and J 4 bases; bases outside gene matches: 9. The CDR3 protein is CASSAGTELFYGYTF. As DNA, the CDR3 is TGTGCCAGCAGCGCAGGGACAGAGCTATTCTATGGCTACACCTTC.

In regard to this clone: Other nucleotide sequences in the sample specify the same CDR3. The V and J genes are TRBV29-1 and TRBJ2-7, with D perhaps matching TRBD1 (6 bases). Germline V gene lookup returns CDR1 SQVTM and CDR2 ANQGSEA. There are 12 residues in the CDR3. Trimming removed 7 bases at V and 1 base at J, with 11 bases between. The CDR3 here is CSARDTSYEQYF. CDR3 coding DNA: TGCAGCGCACGGGACACTTCCTACGAGCAGTACTTC.

This chain uses TRBV27 with TRBJ2-7, with 12 bases lining up with TRBD2. Germline trimming cut 2 bases from V and 5 bases from J; bases unmatched to any gene: 7. The CDR3 is made up of 16 amino acids. Germline V gene lookup returns CDR1 MNHEY and CDR2 SMNVEV (reference sequence). The CDR3 here is CASSLLAGGRLDEQYF. CDR3 nucleotides: TGTGCCAGCAGTTTACTAGCGGGAGGGCGCCTCGACGAGCAGTACTTC.

V and J are TRBV4-1 and TRBJ2-1; D is undetermined. Germline V gene sequence: CDR1 MGHRA, CDR2 YSYEKL. The V end was cut by 1 base, the J end by 4 bases, with 8 bases between. The CDR3 length is 14 residues. CDR3 coding DNA: TGCGCCAGCAGCCAAGGCAAGGATTACAATGAGCAGTTCTTC. This gives the protein CASSQGKDYNEQFF.

In its sample, this clone was seen once. The genes are TRBV5-6 and TRBJ2-7; 7 nucleotides line up with TRBD2. The V gene's germline CDR1 is SGHDT and CDR2 YYEEEE. V dropped 2 bases and J dropped 2; count of bases not matched to a gene: 7. The CDR3 sequence is 15 residues long. CDR3 sequence: CASSFTLRETYEQYF. Here the CDR3 DNA reads TGTGCCAGCAGCTTCACCCTGCGGGAGACCTACGAGCAGTACTTC.

V gene TRBV7-6 combines with J gene TRBJ2-5; 8 nucleotides align to TRBD2. Trimming removed 8 bases from V and 0 bases from J; junction bases left unmatched: 2. The germline gives CDR1 SGHVS, CDR2 FNYEAQ. The CDR3 covers 13 residues. The CDR3 nucleotides read TGTGCCAGCGAAGCGGGGGACCAAGAGACCCAGTACTTC. It yields the protein CASEAGDQETQYF.

The CDR3 region is CASSSARSNYGYTF. CDR3 DNA sequence: TGTGCCAGCAGTTCAGCCAGATCTAACTATGGCTACACCTTC. The gene calls are TRBV7-2 and TRBJ1-2, with D unresolved. The CDR3 is made up of 14 amino acids. Trimming removed 6 bases at V and 0 bases at J, with 11 bases between. Germline loops: CDR1 SGHTA, CDR2 FQGNSA.

The chain joins TRBV4-1 to TRBJ2-7; D gene unclear. CDR1 MGHRA and CDR2 YSYEKL come from the germline V gene. The CDR3 has 16 residues. The germline V and J ends were trimmed by 0 bases and 3 bases, with 15 bases remaining between them. CDR3 residues: CASSQDWVSIRYEQYF. The CDR3 DNA sequence: TGCGCCAGCAGCCAAGATTGGGTATCGATCCGCTACGAGCAGTACTTC.

The V and J genes are TRBV18 and TRBJ2-5, with D perhaps matching TRBD1 or TRBD2 (5 bases each). This CDR3 comprises 14 residues. Germline V gives CDR1 KGHSH, CDR2 LQKENI. V lost 7 bases and J lost 2, with 14 bases in between. The CDR3 sequence is CASFPRAGQETQYF. CDR3 bases: TGTGCCAGCTTTCCCAGGGCGGGTCAAGAGACCCAGTACTTC.

The chain is built from TRBV9 and TRBJ2-7, with TRBD1 identical over 10 bases. Losses at the gene ends were 3 bases for V and 3 bases for J; bases not matched to a gene: 6. The length of the CDR3 is 15 residues. Germline V gene data show CDR1 as SGDLS and CDR2 as YYNGEE. Written as DNA, the CDR3 is TGTGCCAGCAGCGGGGGGACAGGGGAGAGCTACGAGCAGTACTTC. Its protein product is CASSGGTGESYEQYF.

The rearrangement uses TRBV5-6 and TRBJ1-3; tentatively, D is TRBD1 (5 bases). CDR1 and CDR2 (germline): SGHDT, YYEEEE. This CDR3 comprises 16 residues. Trimming cost V 1 base and J 3 bases, with 14 bases left between them. CDR3 sequence reads: CASSLSRDFFGNTIYF. The CDR3 DNA sequence: TGTGCCAGCAGCTTGAGCCGGGACTTCTTTGGAAACACCATATATTTT.

This sequence joins TRBV18 and TRBJ2-7; 7 bases fit TRBD1. The V segment lost 2 bases and the J segment 7 bases; nucleotides outside the gene matches: 8. This CDR3 is built from 14 residues. The germline V gene encodes CDR1 KGHSH and CDR2 LQKENI. The CDR3 loop reads CASSPLTGSGEQYF. The CDR3 nucleotides read TGTGCCAGCTCACCATTGACAGGGTCTGGTGAGCAGTACTTC.

This clone appeared a single time. The rearrangement uses TRBV9 and TRBJ1-2; D unresolved. The CDR3 spans 15 residues. Germline V gives CDR1 SGDLS, CDR2 YYNGEE. V was trimmed by 2 bases and J by 0 bases, leaving 11 bases between them. Here the CDR3 reads CASSVVELANYGYTF. The CDR3 coding sequence is TGTGCCAGCAGCGTGGTAGAACTAGCTAACTATGGCTACACCTTC.

The chain joins TRBV9 to TRBJ2-7; the D is unclear. V shed 0 bases and J shed 0 bases, with 10 bases lying between them. The germline gives CDR1 SGDLS, CDR2 YYNGEE. This CDR3 spans 15 amino acids. The CDR3 here is CASSVGPLSSYEQYF. CDR3 DNA: TGTGCCAGCAGCGTAGGGCCTCTTAGCTCCTACGAGCAGTACTTC.

The rearrangement uses TRBV7-9 and TRBJ2-4; D gene uncertain. The CDR3 is 16 amino acids. V lost 1 base and J 0 bases, leaving 10 bases between the germline ends. Germline-derived CDR1 and CDR2 are SEHNR and FQNEAQ (reference sequence). As DNA, the CDR3 is TGTGCCAGCAGCTTAGAGGTCTTCGGAGCCAAAAACATTCAGTACTTC. Translating it yields CASSLEVFGAKNIQYF. Variable domain in full (rest from reference TRBV7-9 and TRBJ2-4): DTGVSQNPRHKITKRGQNVTFRCDPISEHNRLYWYRQTLGQGPEFLTYFQNEAQLEKSRLLSDRFSAERPKGSFSTLEIQRTEQGDSAMYLCASSLEVFGAKNIQYFGAGTRLSVL.

This clone has just one count. This chain connects TRBV7-3 to TRBJ2-1, with 13 bases that match TRBD2. J was trimmed by 9 bases and V by 5 bases; bases with no gene match: 10. CDR1 SGHTA and CDR2 FQGTGA come from the germline V gene. This CDR3 has 16 residues. This CDR3 reads CASSDTLAGGPGEQFF. DNA for the CDR3: TGTGCCAGCAGCGACACACTAGCGGGAGGGCCCGGTGAGCAGTTCTTC.

This clone was observed once. The chain employs TRBV27 and TRBJ2-7; 9 positions match TRBD1. J was trimmed by 4 bases and V by 6 bases; bases with no gene match: 10. CDR3 size: 15 residues. From germline, CDR1 is MNHEY and CDR2 SMNVEV (reference sequence). CDR3 nucleotides: TGTGCCAGCAGAGCCGGGACAGGGTATGGTTACGAGCAGTACTTC. Its translation: CASRAGTGYGYEQYF.